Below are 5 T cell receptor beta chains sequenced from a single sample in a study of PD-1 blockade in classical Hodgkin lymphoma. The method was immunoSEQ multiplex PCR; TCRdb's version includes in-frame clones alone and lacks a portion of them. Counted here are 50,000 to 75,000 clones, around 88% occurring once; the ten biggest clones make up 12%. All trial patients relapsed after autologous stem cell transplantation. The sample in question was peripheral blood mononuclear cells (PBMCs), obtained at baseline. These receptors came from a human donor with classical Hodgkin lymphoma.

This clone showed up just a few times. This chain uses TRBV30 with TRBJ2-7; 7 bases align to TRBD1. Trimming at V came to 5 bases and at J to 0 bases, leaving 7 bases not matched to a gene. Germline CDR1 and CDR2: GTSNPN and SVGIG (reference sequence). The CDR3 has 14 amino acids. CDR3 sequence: CAWERQGYSYEQYF. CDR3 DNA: TGTGCCTGGGAGCGACAGGGTTACTCCTACGAGCAGTACTTC.

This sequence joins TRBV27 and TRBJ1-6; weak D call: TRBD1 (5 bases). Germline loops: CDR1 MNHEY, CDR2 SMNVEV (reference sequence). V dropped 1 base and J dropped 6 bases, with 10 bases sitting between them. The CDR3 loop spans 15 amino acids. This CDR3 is CASSLFQGSNSPLHF. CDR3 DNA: TGTGCCAGCAGTTTATTCCAGGGTTCTAATTCACCCCTCCACTTT.

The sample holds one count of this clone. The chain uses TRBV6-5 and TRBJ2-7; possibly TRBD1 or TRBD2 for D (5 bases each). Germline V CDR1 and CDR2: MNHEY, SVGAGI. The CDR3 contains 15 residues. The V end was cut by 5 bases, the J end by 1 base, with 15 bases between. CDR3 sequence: CASSASGDGSYEQYF. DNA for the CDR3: TGTGCCAGCAGTGCATCCGGGGACGGTTCCTACGAGCAGTACTTC.

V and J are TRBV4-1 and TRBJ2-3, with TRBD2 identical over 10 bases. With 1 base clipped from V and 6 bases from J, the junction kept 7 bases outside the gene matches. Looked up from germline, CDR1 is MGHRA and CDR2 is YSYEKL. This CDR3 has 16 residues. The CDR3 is CASSQGSGGAVDTQYF. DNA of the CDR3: TGCGCCAGCAGCCAAGGGAGCGGGGGGGCAGTGGATACGCAGTATTTT.

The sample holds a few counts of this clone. CDR3 amino acids: CASILDTYYGYTF. The CDR3 DNA reads TGTGCCAGCATTTTAGACACGTACTATGGCTACACCTTC. V and J are TRBV2 and TRBJ1-2; no clear D. Germline V gene lookup returns CDR1 SNHLY and CDR2 FYNNEI. The V and J ends lost 7 bases and 3 bases respectively, with 12 bases between them. The CDR3 is 13 amino acids.